This T cell receptor beta chain was sequenced for a study of shared clonotypes between healthy human individuals. How the authors handled the data: ImmunoSEQ sequences covered only the junction and lacked quality scores; filtering therefore differed. The repertoire was sequenced with immunoSEQ multiplex PCR; TCRdb's copy has only in-frame clones and lacks some. The V and J calls and clone size were taken over from that table, and D and trimming were inferred from the DNA. The sample yields around 990,000 clones, 77% seen once. Adult Caucasians living in Nashville, Tennessee made up all of the donors. The CDR3 sequence is 11 residues long. CDR1 and CDR2 from the germline V gene are LGHNA and YSLEER. V was trimmed by 2 bases and J by 9 bases, leaving 5 bases between them.

The J gene is TRBJ2-1, the V gene TRBV4-3; D gene ambiguous. Sequencing used memory CD4+ T cells from PBMCs. Documented subset: CD45RA-negative fraction. The TCR comes from a man aged 18 to 35 in good health. Some clones in this sample may be carry-over from other donors' samples. As DNA, the CDR3 is TGCGCCAGCAGCCAATCCCGTGAGCAGTTCTTC. Translated, it gives CASSQSREQFF.